The rows below give T cell receptor beta chains drawn from one sample of a study of T-cell memory formation after mild COVID-19. TCRdb analysed the 5' RACE reads with MiXCR anew, one entry per CDR3 protein. The sample contains about 120,000 distinct CDR3 sequences, about a sixth of which appear only once. Input material: PBMCs or a T cell subset sorted from them (not recorded which). All receptors come from an adult woman who had mild COVID-19 (a few samples of this study predate the infection). Cell type and time point are not known. CDR3s leave out the opening cysteine and the closing phenylalanine or tryptophan. The order of the fields is V gene, clone size, J gene, CDR3 protein. Rows give clone size only sometimes, using once, few, many, or a class for an expanded clone.

v_call: TRBV7-2
clone_size: NA
j_call: TRBJ2-1
cdr3_aa: ASSLLRANEQF

v_call: TRBV12-3/TRBV12-4
clone_size: few
j_call: TRBJ1-1
cdr3_aa: ASRGTGGPNTEAF

v_call: TRBV18
clone_size: NA
j_call: TRBJ2-4
cdr3_aa: ASSPLEIAKNIQY

v_call: TRBV2
clone_size: NA
j_call: TRBJ2-1
cdr3_aa: ASSGASGNEQF

v_call: TRBV4-2
clone_size: NA
j_call: TRBJ2-2
cdr3_aa: ASSQVGQVENTGELF

v_call: TRBV5-1
clone_size: few
j_call: TRBJ1-1
cdr3_aa: ASSWAGAEAF

v_call: TRBV9
clone_size: few
j_call: TRBJ2-1
cdr3_aa: ASSVGAGTLNNEQF

v_call: TRBV7-2
clone_size: few
j_call: TRBJ1-2
cdr3_aa: ASSSYGQGAVGYT

v_call: TRBV29-1
clone_size: NA
j_call: TRBJ1-2
cdr3_aa: SGQGGYGYT

v_call: TRBV9
clone_size: few
j_call: TRBJ1-2
cdr3_aa: ASSPSIQGSVNYGYT

v_call: TRBV7-2
clone_size: few
j_call: TRBJ2-3
cdr3_aa: ASSREAAEVGQY

v_call: TRBV5-6
clone_size: NA
j_call: TRBJ2-5
cdr3_aa: ASRGGQTVETQY

v_call: TRBV7-6
clone_size: NA
j_call: TRBJ2-6
cdr3_aa: ASSPTSGANVLT

v_call: TRBV4-3
clone_size: many
j_call: TRBJ2-7
cdr3_aa: ASSPRLAAYEQY

v_call: TRBV24-1
clone_size: many
j_call: TRBJ1-2
cdr3_aa: ATQGANYGYT

v_call: TRBV7-8
clone_size: NA
j_call: TRBJ1-4
cdr3_aa: ASSQTRGGEKLF

v_call: TRBV7-9
clone_size: few
j_call: TRBJ2-5
cdr3_aa: ASSPKGRQETQY

v_call: TRBV23-1
clone_size: NA
j_call: TRBJ2-3
cdr3_aa: ASSQPGEPSTDTQY

v_call: TRBV11-1
clone_size: few
j_call: TRBJ2-5
cdr3_aa: ASSRSRAQETQY

v_call: TRBV20-1
clone_size: NA
j_call: TRBJ1-3
cdr3_aa: SARVDIGNTIY

v_call: TRBV4-1
clone_size: few
j_call: TRBJ1-1
cdr3_aa: ASSQTLLRVTEAF

v_call: TRBV7-9
clone_size: few
j_call: TRBJ2-1
cdr3_aa: ASSPMDSPNNEQF

v_call: TRBV29-1
clone_size: few
j_call: TRBJ1-1
cdr3_aa: SAVRDILNTEAF

v_call: TRBV13
clone_size: NA
j_call: TRBJ1-1
cdr3_aa: ASSELLNTEAF

v_call: TRBV7-8
clone_size: NA
j_call: TRBJ2-1
cdr3_aa: ASRLRRANEQF

v_call: TRBV20-1
clone_size: few
j_call: TRBJ1-5
cdr3_aa: SAYKGGAKNQPQH

v_call: TRBV12-3/TRBV12-4
clone_size: NA
j_call: TRBJ2-5
cdr3_aa: ASSLPQGARETQY

v_call: TRBV5-1
clone_size: NA
j_call: TRBJ1-5
cdr3_aa: ASSPDRVDQPQH

v_call: TRBV7-2
clone_size: NA
j_call: TRBJ2-5
cdr3_aa: ASSSDRLGEETQY

v_call: TRBV7-2
clone_size: NA
j_call: TRBJ2-7
cdr3_aa: ASSARDRGSYEQY

v_call: TRBV20-1
clone_size: NA
j_call: TRBJ2-5
cdr3_aa: SARFNRLAKETQY

v_call: TRBV4-1
clone_size: NA
j_call: TRBJ2-7
cdr3_aa: ASSLEGGFAGEQY

v_call: TRBV18
clone_size: NA
j_call: TRBJ2-1
cdr3_aa: ASSQASSGNEQF

v_call: TRBV4-2
clone_size: NA
j_call: TRBJ2-1
cdr3_aa: ASSSGTSHNEQF